Detailed here is one TCR beta chain. Libraries were prepared by immunoSEQ multiplex PCR; TCRdb keeps only in-frame clonotypes and omits some of them. The table lists roughly 16,000 clones, around nine tenths of them singletons, with 14% in the top ten. Germline V gene sequence: CDR1 GTSNPN, CDR2 SVGIG (reference sequence). V lost 1 base and J lost 5, with 12 bases in between. This CDR3 contains 13 residues. The data are from a study of chemoradiotherapy in HPV16-positive cancers. Turning to the study itself: Candidate HPV-specific clones and shared TCR motifs came from two HPV16-positive patients.

The receptor was derived from a human donor with HPV-associated anogenital cancer. This sample comprised blood, obtained from a patient who underwent chemoradiotherapy. The V call is TRBV30, the J call TRBJ2-7; D not resolved. The CDR3 sequence: CAWSDNLSDEQYF. Here the CDR3 DNA reads TGTGCCTGGAGTGATAATCTGAGCGACGAGCAGTACTTC.